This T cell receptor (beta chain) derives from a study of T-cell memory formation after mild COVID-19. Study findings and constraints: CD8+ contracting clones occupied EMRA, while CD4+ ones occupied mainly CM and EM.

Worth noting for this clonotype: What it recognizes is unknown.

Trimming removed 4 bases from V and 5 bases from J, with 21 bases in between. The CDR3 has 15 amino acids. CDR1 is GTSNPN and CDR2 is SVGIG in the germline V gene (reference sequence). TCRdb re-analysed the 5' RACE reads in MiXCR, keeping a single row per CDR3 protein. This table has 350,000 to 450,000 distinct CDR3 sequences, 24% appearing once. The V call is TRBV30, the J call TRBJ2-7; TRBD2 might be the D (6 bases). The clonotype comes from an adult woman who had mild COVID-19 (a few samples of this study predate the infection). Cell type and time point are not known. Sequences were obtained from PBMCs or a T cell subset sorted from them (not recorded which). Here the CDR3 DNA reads TGTGCCTGGATCTTACCGGGACTTCTCAGGCACGAGCAGTACTTC. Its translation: CAWILPGLLRHEQYF.